These 9 T cell receptor beta chains share one sample of origin, sequenced in a study of blood T cell repertoires in COVID-19. Assay: immunoSEQ multiplex PCR; the TCRdb copy retains only in-frame clones and omits some. The sample consists of more than 85,000 clones, over 80% of them appearing once. Sequencing was performed on peripheral blood. Source of these receptors: an older woman with acute or convalescent COVID-19.

DNA of the CDR3: TGTGCCAGCAGCTTAGGAGGACAGGGCCTGAACACTGAAGCTTTCTTT. Its protein product is CASSLGGQGLNTEAFF. The chain uses TRBV7-8 and TRBJ1-1; 8 bases line up with TRBD1. The V gene end was trimmed by 1 base and the J gene end by 0 bases; junction bases not matched to a gene: 4. Germline CDR1 SGHVS, CDR2 FQNEAQ. This CDR3 contains 16 residues.

This clone has just a few counts. The DNA of the CDR3 is TGTGCCAGCAGTCAGTTAAGAAAGCCCCAGCATTTT. Its protein product is CASSQLRKPQHF. The J gene is TRBJ1-5, the V gene TRBV28, with unresolved D. Germline V gene lookup returns CDR1 MDHEN and CDR2 SYDVKM. There are 12 residues in the CDR3. The ends were cut back, 5 bases at V and 8 bases at J, with 10 bases in the middle.

The rearrangement joins TRBV19 to TRBJ1-5; TRBD1 matches 8 bases. The ends lost 6 bases at V and 8 bases at J; junction bases unmatched: 12. Germline loops: CDR1 LNHDA, CDR2 SQIVND (reference sequence). The CDR3 totals 15 residues. The CDR3 DNA follows: TGTGCCAGTAGCTTAGGACAGGGTATGAAGGAGCCCCAGCATTTT. Amino acids: CASSLGQGMKEPQHF. Full variable domain (outside the CDR3, taken from reference TRBV19 and TRBJ1-5): DGGITQSPKYLFRKEGQNVTLSCEQNLNHDAMYWYRQDPGQGLRLIYYSQIVNDFQKGDIAEGYSVSREKKESFPLTVTSAQKNPTAFYLCASSLGQGMKEPQHFGDGTRLSIL.

The chain carries TRBV28 and TRBJ2-3, with TRBD2 as a possible D gene (5 bases). The germline V gene has CDR1 MDHEN and CDR2 SYDVKM. V lost 2 bases to trimming and J lost 5 bases, with 11 bases between them. This CDR3 spans 14 amino acids. CDR3 sequence reads: CASSLGGSVDTQYF. The CDR3 DNA is TGTGCCAGCAGTTTAGGTGGGAGCGTAGATACGCAGTATTTT. The whole variable domain, remainder taken from reference TRBV28 and TRBJ2-3, is DVKVTQSSRYLVKRTGEKVFLECVQDMDHENMFWYRQDPGLGLRLIYFSYDVKMKEKGDIPEGYSVSREKKERFSLILESASTNQTSMYLCASSLGGSVDTQYFGPGTRLTVL.

J is TRBJ2-7 and V is TRBV5-4, with a weak D call TRBD1 (5 bases). CDR1 and CDR2 (germline): SGHNT, YYREEE (reference sequence). The ends were cut back, 4 bases at V and 2 bases at J, with 19 bases in the middle. The CDR3 spans 16 residues. The CDR3 spells CASSMGPRQIAYEQYF. Written as DNA, the CDR3 is TGTGCCAGCAGCATGGGGCCGCGACAGATCGCCTACGAGCAGTACTTC. Full variable domain (missing parts from reference TRBV5-4 and TRBJ2-7): ETGVTQSPTHLIKTRGQQVTLRCSSQSGHNTVSWYQQALGQGPQFIFQYYREEENGRGNFPPRFSGLQFPNYSSELNVNALELDDSALYLCASSMGPRQIAYEQYFGPGTRLTVT.

The V call is TRBV5-1, the J call TRBJ2-5; 14 nucleotides align to TRBD2. The V gene end was trimmed by 5 bases and the J gene end by 4 bases; junction bases not matched to a gene: 7. The CDR3 is made up of 16 amino acids. Germline CDR1 SGHRS, CDR2 YFSETQ. CDR3 in amino acids: CASSRLAGGLRETQYF. CDR3 sequence (DNA): TGCGCCAGCAGTCGACTAGCGGGGGGGCTCAGAGAGACCCAGTACTTC.

The chain is built from TRBV28 and TRBJ2-1, with TRBD1 as a possible D gene (8 bases). Deletions cut 7 bases from V and 0 bases from J, with 13 bases between. Germline loops: CDR1 MDHEN, CDR2 SYDVKM. The CDR3 length is 15 residues. In DNA, the CDR3 is TGTGCCAGCAATACAGGGGGGGCCTCCTACAATGAGCAGTTCTTC. Its protein product is CASNTGGASYNEQFF.

The chain couples TRBV28 to TRBJ1-1; D may be TRBD1 (5 bases). Germline CDR1 is MDHEN and CDR2 is SYDVKM. This CDR3 is 13 amino acids long. V lost 6 bases, J lost 5 bases, and 13 bases lay in between. Here the CDR3 reads CASRFGGRTEAFF. The CDR3 DNA is TGTGCCAGCAGGTTCGGGGGTAGGACTGAAGCTTTCTTT. Filled out from reference TRBV28 and TRBJ1-1, the complete variable domain reads DVKVTQSSRYLVKRTGEKVFLECVQDMDHENMFWYRQDPGLGLRLIYFSYDVKMKEKGDIPEGYSVSREKKERFSLILESASTNQTSMYLCASRFGGRTEAFFGQGTRLTVV.

A single count supports this clone. The chain combines TRBV18 with TRBJ2-7, with 7 bases fitting TRBD1. The germline V gene has CDR1 KGHSH and CDR2 LQKENI. The CDR3 is 13 amino acids. V shed 3 bases and J 4 bases; nucleotides not matched to a gene: 3. CDR3 sequence (DNA): TGTGCCAGCTCACCCGGACAGGATTACGAGCAGTACTTC. This sequence encodes CASSPGQDYEQYF. Drawing the rest from reference TRBV18 and TRBJ2-7, the complete variable domain is NAGVMQNPRHLVRRRGQEARLRCSPMKGHSHVYWYRQLPEEGLKFMVYLQKENIIDESGMPKERFSAEFPKEGPSILRIQQVVRGDSAAYFCASSPGQDYEQYFGPGTRLTVT.